This T cell receptor (beta chain) was retrieved from a study of shared clonotypes between healthy human individuals. Study in general: Contributing individuals were two females and three males aged 18 to 49.

Adult donors, all healthy and HIV-negative, had no recent acute infections or vaccinations. The donors were all Caucasian adults (living in Nashville, Tennessee). Genomic DNA came from 70 million to 100 million PBMCs in unsorted samples. Profiling relied on immunoSEQ multiplex PCR, and the TCRdb table lists in-frame clones only, not all of them. This table holds fewer than 600,000 clones, roughly three quarters found once. The J segment lost 5 bases and the V segment lost 4 bases, leaving 7 bases of the junction unmatched. This CDR3 contains 15 residues. CDR1 is SGHDT, CDR2 YYEEEE, per germline. The V call is TRBV5-6, the J call TRBJ2-2, with 8 nucleotides matching TRBD2. Sample: PBMCs. The sequence was obtained from a middle-aged woman in good health. Some clones in this sample may be carry-over from other donors' samples. In DNA form, the CDR3 reads TGTGCCAGCAGCATTAGCGGGATGGGAACCGGGGAGCTGTTTTTT. It encodes CASSISGMGTGELFF.